This T cell receptor beta chain derives from a study of beta chain features in type 1 diabetes. With regard to this clone: What it binds is unknown.

The study, taken as a whole, reports: People with Type 1 diabetes carried modestly yet significantly shorter TCRB CDR3s in all four CD4+ subsets.

The study reverse transcribed the entire isolated RNA, so it sequenced expressed TCRB transcripts. Some clones are missing from TCRdb's copy, which holds only in-frame ones; the method was immunoSEQ multiplex PCR. The table lists almost 350,000 clones, roughly 8.8% of them singletons. Germline V gene sequence: CDR1 MNHNY, CDR2 SVGAGI (reference sequence). V lost 6 bases, J lost 7 bases, and 7 bases stayed unmatched. The CDR3 length is 13 residues. The rearrangement uses TRBV6-6 and TRBJ1-1; 8 bases align to TRBD1. The source material was central memory CD4+ T cells from blood. The TCR was taken from a young man with type 1 diabetes. The CDR3 sequence: CASSLLRGHEAFF. The CDR3 nucleotides are TGTGCCAGCAGCCTGCTCAGGGGGCATGAAGCTTTCTTT.